This TCR beta chain was sequenced for a study of diagnostic markers for celiac disease (dated by TCRdb to between 2020 and 2021). The CDR1 and CDR2 encoded by the germline V gene (reference sequence) are DFQATT and SNEGSKA. From cysteine to phenylalanine, the CDR3 is 13 amino acids long. The nucleotide record is missing. The sample was run on an Illumina MiSeq. The reads went through TCRdb reprocessing, and each CDR3 protein sequence gets one entry with no DNA. The sample's table covers 1,000 to 1,500 distinct CDR3 sequences. The top ten hold about 30% of the sample. Going by frequency alone, this clonotype is medium-sized (0.01 to 0.1%); a count is unavailable. Its antigen remains undetermined.

Sequenced: either unsorted cells or a sorted T cell fraction (not recorded which). The V gene is TRBV20-1 and the J gene is TRBJ2-1. The sequence was collected from a human donor. This table probably holds off-target reads from a library built for another chain. This receptor has the CDR3 CSASSYSYNEQFF.